Sequencing of this TCR beta chain was carried out in a study of T cell responses to AZD1222 COVID-19 vaccine. Study details: Second doses were pooled across both intervals (about 4 or about 12 weeks). The study, taken as a whole, reports: Donor demographics were predominantly white British with a female majority; clonal diversity may be underestimated. Repertoires were collected only later (after the peak T cell response had occurred). At study baseline, merely more than 5 AZD1222 recipients were seropositive.

In the case of this clone: Its antigen is still unknown.

The method was immunoSEQ multiplex PCR; TCRdb's version includes in-frame clones alone and lacks a portion of them. The table shows approximately 88,000 clones, with approximately 90% occurring only once. V was clipped by 4 bases and J by 2 bases, with 12 bases between them. The CDR3 extends over 14 amino acids. Germline CDR1 is SGHNT and CDR2 is YYREEE (reference sequence). The gene calls are TRBV5-4 and TRBJ2-5; weak D call: TRBD1 (6 bases). Sequencing was performed on peripheral blood, taken on day 0 of AZD1222 vaccination. The receptor was derived from an adult in good health. The CDR3: CASSPDRRQETQYF. CDR3 in DNA: TGTGCCAGCAGCCCTGACAGGAGACAAGAGACCCAGTACTTC.